The entry below describes one TCR beta chain. Which antigen it targets is not known. Per-base qualities were not stored, and no clone one base away is much larger. The CDR3 holds 14 amino acids from the cysteine to the phenylalanine. The retained sequence is limited to the CDR3, 42 bases, with the frame set at the first base. According to the germline V gene, CDR1 reads SGHRS and CDR2 reads YFSETQ. Trimming costs V 4 bases and J 4 bases, and their ends lie 15 bases apart. The study excluded patients with uncontrolled infections, other autoimmune diseases, pregnancy or lactation. Diagnoses were established on the basis of clinical symptoms, serum thyroxine and TRAb, thyroid ultrasound, and orbital computed tomography. Total RNA was extracted using Trizol reagent, and RNA quality was assessed on an Agilent 2100 Bioanalyzer. This entry comes from a study of T cells in Graves' hyperthyroidism and ophthalmopathy (dated 2019 in TCRdb). Study-level background: To identify TCR V-J signatures that set the groups apart, the researchers used a discovery cohort of about a hundred patients, made up of around 42 with Graves' ophthalmopathy and some 56 with stable Graves' hyperthyroidism. Prospective prediction of ophthalmopathy was tested in an independent validation cohort consisting of fewer than 20 hyperthyroidism patients and approximately 16 patients who later progressed to ophthalmopathy. For training and testing, the 100 or so patients in the discovery cohort were randomly divided in a 7:3 ratio. Thyroid tissue and blood T-cell repertoires from over 5 Graves' hyperthyroidism patients were also compared in the study. After blood sampling, hyperthyroidism patients were treated with methimazole at a starting dose of 30 mg daily, and ophthalmopathy patients were treated with high-dose intravenous methylprednisolone. The paper describes TCR Vbeta CDR3 sequencing of fewer than 150 peripheral blood samples, made up of fewer than 50 ophthalmopathy patients, approximately 76 hyperthyroidism patients and roughly 17 progressor patients. Study-wide conclusions, independent of this receptor: During validation, the model predicted progression to ophthalmopathy a median of around 6 months ahead of onset, with around 65% sensitivity and roughly 72% specificity. Most expanded thyroid clonotypes (frequency above 0.001) were also found in blood, which suggests that blood repertoires may mirror thyroid immune responses. A model built on a 13 V-J signature distinguished ophthalmopathy from stable hyperthyroidism, reaching roughly 88% sensitivity and 81% to 83% specificity in cross-validation and 80%/75% in testing. No statistical method was used to set the sample size in advance, and investigators knew the group allocation.

Amplification of TCR beta CDR3 regions was carried out from RNA transcripts. The TCR CDR3 was subjected to a first round of RT-PCR using the HTBI primer set and the Qiagen OneStep RT-PCR kit. Libraries were constructed in a second round of multiplex PCR, after which size selection and purification were performed. The libraries were sequenced on an Illumina HiSeq2000 using paired-end 100 bp reads. The authors' analysis ran thus. SOAPnuke was used to process the raw data, throwing out any read that contained adapters or uncalled bases, had a mean Phred below 15, or lacked an exact constant-primer or identifier match. High-quality paired reads were merged using COPE v1.2.5, and each unique nucleotide sequence was defined as a clonotype. MiTCR v1.1 was used to align the clonotypes against IMGT TRBV, TRBD and TRBJ reference segments. The analysis included only V-J combinations with a frequency above 0.0001, which together covered roughly 99% of the repertoires. The TCS score was defined as F50 (clonal expansion) divided by E x V (chaos), with BLOSUM62-based TCRdist calculated between CDR3 peptides within each V-J. Welch's t-statistics and random forest reduced just over 500 V-J features to fewer than 15, which were used in a naive Bayes classifier (R e1071). Thyroid-blood repertoire similarity was quantified with the Morisita-Horn index. TCRdb itself trimmed the public reads at Q25 with fastp, ran MiXCR and retained productive beta chains. CDR3 protein duplicates are merged, each entry listing the most common genes and DNA. TCRdb's processing, not the authors', yielded these V and J calls. Here the sample has roughly 570,000 distinct CDR3 sequences; around 45% occur a single time. About 20% of the sample lies in the top ten.

This clonotype was sampled from an adult woman with Graves' disease, either hyperthyroidism or ophthalmopathy (not recorded which). What was sequenced was peripheral blood or thyroid tissue (not recorded which). Recombination joined TRBV5-1 with TRBJ2-7; a tentative D call is TRBD2 (6 bases match). The CDR3 region reads CASSAYRGFYEQYF. In nucleotides, the sequence is TGCGCCAGCAGCGCCTACCGGGGGTTTTACGAGCAGTACTTC. With the portions outside the CDR3 filled from the reference TRBV5-1 and TRBJ2-7 genes, the complete variable region becomes KAGVTQTPRYLIKTRGQQVTLSCSPISGHRSVSWYQQTPGQGLQFLFEYFSETQRNKGNFPGRFSGRQFSNSRSEMNVSTLELGDSALYLCASSAYRGFYEQYFGPGTRLTVT.